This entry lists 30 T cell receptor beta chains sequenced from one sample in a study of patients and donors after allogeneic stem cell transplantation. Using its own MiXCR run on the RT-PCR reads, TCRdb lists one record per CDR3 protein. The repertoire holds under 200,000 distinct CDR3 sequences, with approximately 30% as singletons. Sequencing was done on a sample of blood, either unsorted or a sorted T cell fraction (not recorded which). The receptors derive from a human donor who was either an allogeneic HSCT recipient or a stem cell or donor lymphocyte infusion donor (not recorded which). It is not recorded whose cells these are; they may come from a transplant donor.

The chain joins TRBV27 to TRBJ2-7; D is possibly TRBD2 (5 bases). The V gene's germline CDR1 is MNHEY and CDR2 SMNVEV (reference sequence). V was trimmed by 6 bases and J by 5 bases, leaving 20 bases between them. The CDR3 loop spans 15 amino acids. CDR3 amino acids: CASSPGLQVLDEQYF. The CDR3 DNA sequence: TGTGCCAGCAGCCCCGGACTCCAGGTTCTGGACGAGCAGTACTTC.

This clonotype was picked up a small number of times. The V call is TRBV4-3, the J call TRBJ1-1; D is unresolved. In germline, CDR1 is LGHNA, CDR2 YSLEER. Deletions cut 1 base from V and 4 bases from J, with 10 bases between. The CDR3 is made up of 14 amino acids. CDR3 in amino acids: CASSQVPTLTEAFF. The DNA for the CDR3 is TGCGCCAGCAGCCAAGTGCCGACACTCACTGAAGCTTTCTTT.

CDR3 in DNA: TGTGCCAGCAGCTTATACCTGAAGGACAACGAGCAGTACTTC. Its protein is CASSLYLKDNEQYF. V gene TRBV7-9 combines with J gene TRBJ2-7, with D perhaps TRBD1 (5 bases). Trimming removed 2 bases at V and 5 bases at J, with 13 bases between. Germline V CDR1 and CDR2: SEHNR, FQNEAQ (reference sequence). The CDR3 sequence is 14 residues long.

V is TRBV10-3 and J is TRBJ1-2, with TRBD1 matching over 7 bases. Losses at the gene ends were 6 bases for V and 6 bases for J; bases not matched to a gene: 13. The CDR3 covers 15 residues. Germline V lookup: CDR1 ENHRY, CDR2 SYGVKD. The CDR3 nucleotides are TGTGCCATCAGCGACCCGACAGGGAGAGTCGATGGCTACACCTTC. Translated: CAISDPTGRVDGYTF.

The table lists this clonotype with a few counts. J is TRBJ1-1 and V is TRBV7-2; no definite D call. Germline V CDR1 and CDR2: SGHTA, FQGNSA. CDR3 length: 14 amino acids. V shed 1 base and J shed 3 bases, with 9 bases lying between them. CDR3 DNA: TGTGCCAGCAGCTTAGTTACGTTGGACACTGAAGCTTTCTTT. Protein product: CASSLVTLDTEAFF.

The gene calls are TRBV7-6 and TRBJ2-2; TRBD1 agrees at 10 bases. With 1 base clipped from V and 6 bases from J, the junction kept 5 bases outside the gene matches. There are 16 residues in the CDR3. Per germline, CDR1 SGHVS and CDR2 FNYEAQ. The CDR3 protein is CASSLGTGGTPGELFF. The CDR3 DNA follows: TGTGCCAGCAGCTTAGGGACAGGGGGAACTCCCGGGGAGCTGTTTTTT.

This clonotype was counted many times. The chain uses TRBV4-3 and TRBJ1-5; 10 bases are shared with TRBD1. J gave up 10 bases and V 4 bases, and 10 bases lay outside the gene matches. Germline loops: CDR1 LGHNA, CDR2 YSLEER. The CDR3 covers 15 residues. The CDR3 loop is CASSLTGTGAYPQHF. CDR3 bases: TGCGCCAGCAGCCTCACCGGGACAGGGGCTTACCCCCAGCATTTT.

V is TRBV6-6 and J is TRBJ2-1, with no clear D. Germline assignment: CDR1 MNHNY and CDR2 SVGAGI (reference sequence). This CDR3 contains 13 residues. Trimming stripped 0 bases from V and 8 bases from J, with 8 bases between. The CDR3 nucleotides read TGTGCCAGCAGTTACTCGATATACGATGAGCAGTTCTTC. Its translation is CASSYSIYDEQFF.

The CDR3 reads CASRTTGIYEQYF. The DNA for the CDR3 is TGTGCCAGCAGGACGACAGGAATCTACGAGCAGTACTTC. The chain employs TRBV12-3 or TRBV12-4 and TRBJ2-7; D perhaps matches TRBD1 (6 bases). V was trimmed by 6 bases and J by 3 bases, leaving 12 bases between them. This CDR3 comprises 13 residues.

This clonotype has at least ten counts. CDR3 in DNA: TGTGCCAGCAGCTTAGACTGGCAGGCGTATGGCTACACCTTC. This gives the protein CASSLDWQAYGYTF. The chain joins TRBV7-2 to TRBJ1-2; no firm D call. Germline loops: CDR1 SGHTA, CDR2 FQGNSA. The CDR3 length is 14 residues. The V and J ends lost 1 base and 5 bases respectively, with 11 bases between them.

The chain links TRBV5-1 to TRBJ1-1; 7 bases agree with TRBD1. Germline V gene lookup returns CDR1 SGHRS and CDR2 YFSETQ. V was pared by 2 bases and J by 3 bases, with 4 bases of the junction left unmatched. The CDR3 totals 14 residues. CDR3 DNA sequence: TGCGCCAGCAGCTTCTCAGGGGGGGACACTGAAGCTTTCTTT. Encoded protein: CASSFSGGDTEAFF.

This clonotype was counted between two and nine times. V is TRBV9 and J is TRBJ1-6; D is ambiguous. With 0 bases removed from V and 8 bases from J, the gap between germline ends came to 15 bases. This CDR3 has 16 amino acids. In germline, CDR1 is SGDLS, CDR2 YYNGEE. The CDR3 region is CASSVDPEIRHSPLHF. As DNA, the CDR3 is TGTGCCAGCAGCGTAGATCCAGAAATTAGGCATTCACCCCTCCACTTT.

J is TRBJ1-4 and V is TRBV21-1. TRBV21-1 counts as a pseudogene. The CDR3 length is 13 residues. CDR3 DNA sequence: TGTGCCAGCAGCAAACATTGGAGGGAAAAACTGTTTTTT. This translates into CASSKHWREKLFF.

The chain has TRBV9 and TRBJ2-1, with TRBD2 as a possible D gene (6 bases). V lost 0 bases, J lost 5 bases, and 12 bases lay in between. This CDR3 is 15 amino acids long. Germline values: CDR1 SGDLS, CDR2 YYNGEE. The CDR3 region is CASSVGGVSHNEQFF. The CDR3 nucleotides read TGTGCCAGCAGCGTAGGGGGGGTAAGCCACAATGAGCAGTTCTTC.

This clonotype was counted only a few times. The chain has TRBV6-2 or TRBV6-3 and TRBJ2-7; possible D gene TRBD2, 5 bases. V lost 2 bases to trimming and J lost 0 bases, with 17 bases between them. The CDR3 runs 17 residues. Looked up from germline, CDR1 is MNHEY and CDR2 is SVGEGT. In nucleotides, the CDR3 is TGTGCCAGCAGTTACGGAGGCACAGCCCCCAGCTCCTACGAGCAGTACTTC. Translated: CASSYGGTAPSSYEQYF.

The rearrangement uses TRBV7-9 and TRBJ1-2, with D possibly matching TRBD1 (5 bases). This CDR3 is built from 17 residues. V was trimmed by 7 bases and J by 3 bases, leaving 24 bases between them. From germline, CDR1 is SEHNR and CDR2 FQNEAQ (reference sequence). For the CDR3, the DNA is TGTGCCAGCATCCCCCGGCCGGGGCAGGCTGGGGACTATGGCTACACCTTC. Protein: CASIPRPGQAGDYGYTF.

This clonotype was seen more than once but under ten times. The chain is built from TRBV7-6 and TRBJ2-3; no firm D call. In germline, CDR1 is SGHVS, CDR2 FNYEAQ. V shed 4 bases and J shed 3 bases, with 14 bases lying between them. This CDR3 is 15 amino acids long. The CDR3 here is CASSSGGATTDTQYF. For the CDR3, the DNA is TGTGCCAGCAGCTCGGGCGGAGCTACTACAGATACGCAGTATTTT.

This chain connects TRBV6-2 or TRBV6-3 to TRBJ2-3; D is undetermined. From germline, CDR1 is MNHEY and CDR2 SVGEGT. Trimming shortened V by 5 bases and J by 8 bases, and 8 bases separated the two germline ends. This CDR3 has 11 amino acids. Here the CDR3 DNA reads TGTGCCAGCAGTCCAGACCTTACGCAGTATTTT. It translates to CASSPDLTQYF.

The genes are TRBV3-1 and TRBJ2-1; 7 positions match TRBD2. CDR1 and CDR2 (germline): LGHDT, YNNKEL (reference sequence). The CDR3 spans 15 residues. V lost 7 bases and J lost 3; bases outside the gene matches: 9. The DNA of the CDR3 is TGTGCCAGCAACTCAGCGGGAACACTCTACAATGAGCAGTTCTTC. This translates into CASNSAGTLYNEQFF.

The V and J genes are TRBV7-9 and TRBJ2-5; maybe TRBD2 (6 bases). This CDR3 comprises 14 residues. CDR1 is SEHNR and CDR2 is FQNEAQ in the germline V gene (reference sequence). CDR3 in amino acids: CAVLGGAKKETQYF. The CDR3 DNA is TGTGCGGTTCTTGGAGGGGCCAAGAAAGAGACCCAGTACTTC.

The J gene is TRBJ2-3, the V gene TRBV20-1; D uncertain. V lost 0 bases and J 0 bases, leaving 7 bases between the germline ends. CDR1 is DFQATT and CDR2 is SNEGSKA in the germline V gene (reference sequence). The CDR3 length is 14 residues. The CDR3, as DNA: TGCAGTGCTAGAGAAGGGTTGAGCACAGATACGCAGTATTTT. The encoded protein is CSAREGLSTDTQYF.

The CDR3 sequence: CASSERENYEQYF. CDR3 DNA sequence: TGTGCCAGCAGCGAGCGGGAGAACTACGAGCAGTACTTC. This chain joins TRBV6-5 and TRBJ2-7; 8 bases are a match to TRBD2. From germline, CDR1 is MNHEY and CDR2 SVGAGI. V shed 6 bases, J shed 3 bases, and the junction held 4 bases outside the gene matches. The CDR3 has 13 residues.

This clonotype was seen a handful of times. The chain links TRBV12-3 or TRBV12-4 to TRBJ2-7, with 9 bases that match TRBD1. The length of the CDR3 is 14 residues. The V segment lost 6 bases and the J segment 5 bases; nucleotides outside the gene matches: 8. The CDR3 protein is CASSLLTGGDEQYF. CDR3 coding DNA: TGTGCCAGCAGCCTCCTTACAGGGGGCGACGAGCAGTACTTC.

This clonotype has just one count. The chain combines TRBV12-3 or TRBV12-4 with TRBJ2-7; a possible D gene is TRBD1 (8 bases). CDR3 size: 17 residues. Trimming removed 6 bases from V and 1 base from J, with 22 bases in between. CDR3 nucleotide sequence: TGTGCCAGCAGAGGGACAGGACACCAGGGAGGGTCCTACGAGCAGTACTTC. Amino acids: CASRGTGHQGGSYEQYF.

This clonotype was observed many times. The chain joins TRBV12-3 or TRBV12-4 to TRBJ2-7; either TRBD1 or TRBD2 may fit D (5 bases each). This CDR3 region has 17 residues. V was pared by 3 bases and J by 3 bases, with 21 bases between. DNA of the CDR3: TGTGCCAGCAGTTTGGCTGGGTACGGGGCCTCTCGCTACGAGCAGTACTTC. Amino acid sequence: CASSLAGYGASRYEQYF.

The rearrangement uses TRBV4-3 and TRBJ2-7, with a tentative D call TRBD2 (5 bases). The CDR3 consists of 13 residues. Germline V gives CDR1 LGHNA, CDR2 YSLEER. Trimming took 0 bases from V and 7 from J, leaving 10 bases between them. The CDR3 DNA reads TGCGCCAGCAGCCAAGACAGGCCGGGGGAGCAGTACTTC. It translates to CASSQDRPGEQYF.

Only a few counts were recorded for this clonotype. CDR3 in amino acids: CASRTTGDLNTEAFF. CDR3 DNA: TGTGCCAGCAGAACGACAGGGGACCTGAACACTGAAGCTTTCTTT. The chain has TRBV7-9 and TRBJ1-1; 8 nucleotides align to TRBD1. Trimming removed 6 bases from V and 0 bases from J; junction bases left unmatched: 6. The CDR3 consists of 15 residues. Germline V gives CDR1 SEHNR, CDR2 FQNEAQ (reference sequence).

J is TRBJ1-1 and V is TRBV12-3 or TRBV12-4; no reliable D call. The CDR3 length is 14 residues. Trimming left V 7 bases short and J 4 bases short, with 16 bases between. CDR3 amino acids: CASTRQSMATEAFF. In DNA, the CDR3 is TGTGCCAGCACCCGGCAAAGTATGGCCACTGAAGCTTTCTTT.

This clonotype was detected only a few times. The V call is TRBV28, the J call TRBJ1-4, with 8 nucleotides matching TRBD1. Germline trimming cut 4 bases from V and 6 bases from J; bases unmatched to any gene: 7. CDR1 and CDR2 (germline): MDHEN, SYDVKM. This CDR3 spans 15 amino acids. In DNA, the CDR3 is TGTGCCAGCAGTTCCCCAGGGGGCGCGGATGAAAAACTGTTTTTT. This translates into CASSSPGGADEKLFF.

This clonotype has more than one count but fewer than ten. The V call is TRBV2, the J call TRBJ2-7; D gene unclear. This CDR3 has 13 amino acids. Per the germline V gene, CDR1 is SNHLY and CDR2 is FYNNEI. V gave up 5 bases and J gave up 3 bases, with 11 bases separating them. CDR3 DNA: TGTGCCAGCAGTCCTGGGATATTCTACGAGCAGTACTTC. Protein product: CASSPGIFYEQYF.